The rows below give T cell receptor beta chains drawn from one sample of a study of T cell responses to AZD1222 COVID-19 vaccine. The assay was immunoSEQ multiplex PCR, and TCRdb's table has in-frame clones only and misses some. The sample yields under 150,000 clones, 65% to 90% seen once. Here the sequenced sample was peripheral blood, taken 28 days after the second dose of the MenACWY control vaccine. These receptors were obtained from an adult who received the MenACWY meningococcal vaccine as a control. CDR3s include the opening cysteine and the closing phenylalanine or tryptophan. A D gene is named only where the DNA matches it firmly. Part of the rows lack a size; the others show once, few, many or a class for expanded clones.

TRBV3-1/TRBV3-2	TRBD2	TRBJ2-1	-	TGTGCCAGCAGCCAAGAGAGAAAGCGGGAGAACAATGAGCAGTTCTTC	CASSQERKRENNEQFF
TRBV18	-	TRBJ2-3	-	TGTGCCAGCTCACCACCGGGTTCCACAGATACGCAGTATTTT	CASSPPGSTDTQYF
TRBV28	-	TRBJ2-3	-	TGTGCCAGCAGTGGGTCCAAAAGAGATACGCAGTATTTT	CASSGSKRDTQYF
TRBV18	TRBD1	TRBJ1-1	-	TGTGCCAGCTCACCGACAGGGGGCGCGAACACTGAAGCTTTCTTT	CASSPTGGANTEAFF
TRBV5-1	-	TRBJ1-2	once	TGCGCCAGCAGCTTGGCGGCAGGCCCGTATGGCTACACCTTC	CASSLAAGPYGYTF
TRBV10-1	-	TRBJ2-3	-	TGCGCCAGCAATGAGGGAACAGATACGCAGTATTTT	CASNEGTDTQYF
TRBV3-1/TRBV3-2	TRBD2	TRBJ2-3	-	TGTGCCAGCAGCCAAGATTGGGCTAGCGGTACAGATACGCAGTATTTT	CASSQDWASGTDTQYF
TRBV5-4	-	TRBJ2-3	-	TGTGCCAGCAGCTTGGCGGGGGAATGGGGCACAGATACGCAGTATTTT	CASSLAGEWGTDTQYF
TRBV11-2	-	TRBJ1-5	-	TGTGCCAGCAGCGCAACGGGGGGCGGTCAGCCCCAGCATTTT	CASSATGGGQPQHF
TRBV6-5	-	TRBJ2-3	-	TGTGCCAGCAGTTACTCCGGGGGCTACACAGATACGCAGTATTTT	CASSYSGGYTDTQYF
TRBV13	-	TRBJ1-6	-	TGTGCCAGCAGCTTAGGCAAGGTTCTTAATAATTCACCCCTCCACTTT	CASSLGKVLNNSPLHF
TRBV9	TRBD2	TRBJ2-1	-	TGTGCCAGCAGCGTAGGGGGAGGGGCCTACAATGAGCAGTTCTTC	CASSVGGGAYNEQFF
TRBV28	-	TRBJ1-4	-	TGTGCCAGCAGTTTAGCAGGTCAGGGCGACGAAAAACTGTTTTTT	CASSLAGQGDEKLFF
TRBV18	-	TRBJ1-4	-	TGTGCCAGCTCACCTAGCTACCGAAAAGAAAAACTGTTTTTT	CASSPSYRKEKLFF
TRBV6-5	-	TRBJ1-5	-	TGTGCCAGCAGCGACCCCGACAGCGTAAATCAGCCCCAGCATTTT	CASSDPDSVNQPQHF
TRBV19	TRBD1	TRBJ1-2	-	TGTGCCAGTAGCAAGGGACAGGGTTTTGGCTACACCTTC	CASSKGQGFGYTF
TRBV2	-	TRBJ1-5	-	TGTGCCAGCAGTACCGCTACGGGCAATCAGCCCCAGCATTTT	CASSTATGNQPQHF
TRBV11-3	TRBD1	TRBJ2-2	few	TGTGCCAGCAGGCCGACAGGGATGAACACCGGGGAGCTGTTTTTT	CASRPTGMNTGELFF
TRBV7-2	-	TRBJ2-7	few	TGTGCCAGCAGCTTTCAGCGGCCGAGCTCCTACGAGCAGTACTTC	CASSFQRPSSYEQYF
TRBV11-3	TRBD1	TRBJ1-4	few	TGTGCCAGCAGCGCCTTACAGGGGGCTTCTAATGAAAAACTGTTTTTT	CASSALQGASNEKLFF
TRBV7-9	-	TRBJ2-1	once	TGTGCCAGCAGCTCCCCCCGTGGGGGGAGCTCCTACAATGAGCAGTTCTTC	CASSSPRGGSSYNEQFF
TRBV28	TRBD1	TRBJ1-4	-	TGTGCCAGCAGTTTGGGCAGGGGGCGTGAAAAACTGTTTTTT	CASSLGRGREKLFF
TRBV7-2	-	TRBJ2-5	-	TGTGCCAGCAGCTTAGTCCGGGTACAAGAGACCCAGTACTTC	CASSLVRVQETQYF
TRBV28	TRBD2	TRBJ2-1	once	TGTGCCAGCAGTTACACCCTTGGTAGCGGGAGTTCTAGGGATGAGCAGTTCTTC	CASSYTLGSGSSRDEQFF
TRBV18	-	TRBJ1-5	-	TGTGCCAGCTCAGTGACCTATAGCAATCAGCCCCAGCATTTT	CASSVTYSNQPQHF
TRBV24-1	-	TRBJ2-3	-	TGTGCCACCGGAGGGTCTGGCACAGATACGCAGTATTTT	CATGGSGTDTQYF
TRBV7-2	-	TRBJ2-5	-	TGTGCCAGCAGCTTGAGACAACTGGAGACCCAGTACTTC	CASSLRQLETQYF
TRBV5-6	-	TRBJ1-2	-	TGTGCCAGTGGGAATGAGTACGCAGGGAACTATGGCTACACCTTC	CASGNEYAGNYGYTF
TRBV11-3	-	TRBJ1-1	-	TGTGCCAGCAGCCGACACGGACGGGACACTGAAGCTTTCTTT	CASSRHGRDTEAFF
TRBV27	-	TRBJ1-2	-	TGTGCCAGCCTCGGTAACTATGGCTACACCTTC	CASLGNYGYTF
TRBV5-4	TRBD1	TRBJ1-2	-	TGTGCCAGCAGCTTGGAGACAGGGATCGGCCTAAGGGGTGGCTACACCTTC	CASSLETGIGLRGGYTF
TRBV11-3	-	TRBJ2-2	-	TGTGCCAGCAGCTTAAATTGGGGGCTGGGTATGAACACCGGGGAGCTGTTTTTT	CASSLNWGLGMNTGELFF
TRBV3-1/TRBV3-2	-	TRBJ1-2	-	TGTGCCAGCAGCCACCCGGGGAGCTACACCTTC	CASSHPGSYTF
TRBV19	TRBD1	TRBJ1-1	-	TGTGCCAGTGGGGACAGATTCCCTGAAGCTTTCTTT	CASGDRFPEAFF
TRBV4-3	TRBD1	TRBJ1-2	-	TGCGCCAGCAGCCCCGAGCCGACAGGGAACCATGGCTACACCTTC	CASSPEPTGNHGYTF
TRBV6-5	-	TRBJ1-2	-	TGTGCCAGCAGGACGGGGCCAGGGAACGGCTACACCTTC	CASRTGPGNGYTF
TRBV11-2	TRBD2	TRBJ2-1	few	TGTGCCAGCAGCCTCGGGACTAGCGGGATCAATGAGCAGTTCTTC	CASSLGTSGINEQFF
TRBV6-5	-	TRBJ1-5	once	TGTGCCAGCAGTTACTCCGGACAGTTAGGAAATCAGCCCCAGCATTTT	CASSYSGQLGNQPQHF
TRBV4-1	-	TRBJ1-5	-	TGCGCCAGCAGCCAAAACTCAAGTCCTGATCAGCCCCAGCATTTT	CASSQNSSPDQPQHF
TRBV6-4	TRBD1	TRBJ1-2	-	TGTGCCAGCAGTGTTGACAGGGGAAGTGGCTACACCTTC	CASSVDRGSGYTF
TRBV9	-	TRBJ1-1	-	TGTGCCAGCAGCGTTTTCCTAGACACTGAAGCTTTCTTT	CASSVFLDTEAFF
TRBV9	-	TRBJ2-7	-	TGTGCCAGCAGCGTAGGGGCGGGGGCGCAGTACTTC	CASSVGAGAQYF